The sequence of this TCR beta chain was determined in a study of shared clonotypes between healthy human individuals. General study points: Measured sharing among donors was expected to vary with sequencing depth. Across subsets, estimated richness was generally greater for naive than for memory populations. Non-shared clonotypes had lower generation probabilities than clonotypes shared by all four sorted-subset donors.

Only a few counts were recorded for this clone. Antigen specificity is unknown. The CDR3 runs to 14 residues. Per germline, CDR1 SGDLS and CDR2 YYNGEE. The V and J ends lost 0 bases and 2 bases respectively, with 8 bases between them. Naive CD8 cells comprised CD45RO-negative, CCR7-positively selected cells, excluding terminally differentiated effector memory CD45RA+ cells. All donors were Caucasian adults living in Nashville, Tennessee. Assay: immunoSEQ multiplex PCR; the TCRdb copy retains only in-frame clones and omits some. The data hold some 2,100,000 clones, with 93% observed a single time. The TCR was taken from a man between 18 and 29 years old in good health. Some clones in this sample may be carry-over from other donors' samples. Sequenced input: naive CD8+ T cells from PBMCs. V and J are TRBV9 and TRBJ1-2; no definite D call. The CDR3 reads CASSVVAGNYGYTF. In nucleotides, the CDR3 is TGTGCCAGCAGCGTAGTTGCGGGAAACTATGGCTACACCTTC.